Listed below are T cell receptor beta chains from one sample, sequenced in a study of T cell responses to AZD1222 COVID-19 vaccine. Sequencing was performed with immunoSEQ multiplex PCR; in TCRdb, only in-frame clones are kept and a portion is missing. The sample consists of roughly 130,000 clones, roughly 90% of them appearing once. The source was peripheral blood, collected on day 0 of AZD1222 vaccination. All receptors derive from an adult in good health. Both conserved end residues are part of each CDR3. A D gene is named only where the DNA matches it firmly. Expanded clones get a size class; other rows say once, few or many, or leave the size out.

v_gene	j_gene	abundance	d_gene	CDR3aa	CDR3nt
TRBV13	TRBJ2-1	NA	TRBD2	CASSPRILATNNEQFF	TGTGCCAGCAGTCCTCGTATACTAGCGACAAACAATGAGCAGTTCTTC
TRBV6-2/TRBV6-3	TRBJ2-7	NA	NA	CASSYRGIRLPLSYEQYF	TGTGCCAGCAGTTACCGCGGGATCCGTCTCCCCCTCTCCTACGAGCAGTACTTC
TRBV28	TRBJ1-5	NA	NA	CASSLPNQPQHF	TGTGCCAGCAGCTTACCAAATCAGCCCCAGCATTTT
TRBV6-4	TRBJ2-2	NA	NA	CASKGRSNTGELFF	TGTGCCAGCAAAGGCAGGAGTAACACCGGGGAGCTGTTTTTT
TRBV4-3	TRBJ2-1	NA	NA	CASSQEEGSYNEQFF	TGCGCCAGCAGCCAAGAGGAGGGTTCCTACAATGAGCAGTTCTTC
TRBV5-1	TRBJ2-2	once	NA	CASSLAKLLLDPGELFF	TGCGCCAGCAGCTTGGCCAAGCTGCTGTTAGACCCCGGGGAGCTGTTTTTT
TRBV9	TRBJ2-2	NA	TRBD2	CASSAPSGRPSGELFF	TGTGCCAGCAGCGCCCCTAGCGGGAGGCCCTCCGGGGAGCTGTTTTTT
TRBV7-9	TRBJ2-3	once	TRBD1	CASSLVEGGADTQYF	TGTGCCAGCAGCTTAGTTGAAGGGGGCGCAGATACGCAGTATTTT
TRBV27	TRBJ1-5	once	TRBD1	CASSSTGGNQPQHF	TGTGCCAGTTCATCTACAGGGGGCAATCAGCCCCAGCATTTT
TRBV6-5	TRBJ1-6	NA	NA	CASGLLGNSPLHF	TGTGCCAGCGGCCTCCTAGGGAATTCACCCCTCCACTTT
TRBV7-9	TRBJ1-1	NA	NA	CASSLDRLNTEAFF	TGTGCCAGCAGCTTAGACAGGTTGAACACTGAAGCTTTCTTT
TRBV7-2	TRBJ1-5	NA	TRBD1	CASSSDRGSTQHF	TGTGCCAGCAGCTCAGACAGGGGCTCAACCCAGCATTTT
TRBV6-5	TRBJ2-7	NA	NA	CASTADGGAYEQYF	TGTGCCAGTACCGCGGACGGCGGGGCCTACGAGCAGTACTTC
TRBV14	TRBJ1-4	NA	NA	CASSQGITTNEKLFF	TGTGCCAGCAGCCAGGGGATTACAACTAATGAAAAACTGTTTTTT
TRBV7-9	TRBJ1-1	NA	TRBD1	CASSSSGAGGMRTEAFF	TGTGCCAGCAGCTCCAGCGGGGCAGGGGGCATGAGAACTGAAGCTTTCTTT
TRBV19	TRBJ1-4	NA	NA	CASSGQFGASDEKLFF	TGTGCCAGTAGTGGACAGTTTGGGGCCTCGGACGAAAAACTGTTTTTT
TRBV7-9	TRBJ1-2	once	NA	CASSSPDTYGYTF	TGTGCCAGCAGCTCGCCCGATACCTATGGCTACACCTTC